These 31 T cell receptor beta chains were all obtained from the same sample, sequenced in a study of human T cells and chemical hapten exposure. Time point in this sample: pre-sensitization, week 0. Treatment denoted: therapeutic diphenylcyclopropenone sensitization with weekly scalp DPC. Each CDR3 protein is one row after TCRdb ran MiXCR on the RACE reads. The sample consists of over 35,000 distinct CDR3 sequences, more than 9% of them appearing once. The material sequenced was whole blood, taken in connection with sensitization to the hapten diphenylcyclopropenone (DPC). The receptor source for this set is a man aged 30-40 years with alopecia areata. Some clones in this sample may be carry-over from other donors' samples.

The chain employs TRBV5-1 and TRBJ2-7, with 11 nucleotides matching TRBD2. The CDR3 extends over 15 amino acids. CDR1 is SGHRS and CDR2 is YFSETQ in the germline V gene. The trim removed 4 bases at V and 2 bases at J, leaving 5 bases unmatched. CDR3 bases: TGCGCCAGCAGCGTGGGACTAGCGGTTACCTACGAGCAGTACTTC. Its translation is CASSVGLAVTYEQYF.

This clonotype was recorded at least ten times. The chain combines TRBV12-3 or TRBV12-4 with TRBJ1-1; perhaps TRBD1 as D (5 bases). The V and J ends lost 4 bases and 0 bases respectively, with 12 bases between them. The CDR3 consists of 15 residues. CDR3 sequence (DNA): TGTGCCAGCAGTTGGGACCACCCCATGAACACTGAAGCTTTCTTT. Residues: CASSWDHPMNTEAFF.

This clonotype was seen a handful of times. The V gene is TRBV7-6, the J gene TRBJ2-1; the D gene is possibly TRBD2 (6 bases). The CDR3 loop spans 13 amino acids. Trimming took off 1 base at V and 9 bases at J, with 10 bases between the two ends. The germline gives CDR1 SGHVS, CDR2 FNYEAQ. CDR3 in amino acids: CASSLVRGGEQFF. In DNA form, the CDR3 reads TGTGCCAGCAGCTTAGTTAGGGGAGGTGAGCAGTTCTTC.

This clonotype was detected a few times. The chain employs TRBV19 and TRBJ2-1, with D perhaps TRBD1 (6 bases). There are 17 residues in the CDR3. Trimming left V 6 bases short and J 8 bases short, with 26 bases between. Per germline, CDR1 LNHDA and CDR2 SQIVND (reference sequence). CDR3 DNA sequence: TGTGCCAGTAGCATACTTCCGGGACACCAAAGGGTCGATGAGCAGTTCTTC. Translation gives CASSILPGHQRVDEQFF.

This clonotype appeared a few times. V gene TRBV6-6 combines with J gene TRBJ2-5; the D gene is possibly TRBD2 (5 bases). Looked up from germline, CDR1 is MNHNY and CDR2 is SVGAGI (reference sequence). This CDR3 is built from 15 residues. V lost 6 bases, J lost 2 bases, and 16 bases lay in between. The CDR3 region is CASSQLRTGQETQYF. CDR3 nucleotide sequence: TGTGCCAGCAGCCAGTTGAGGACGGGGCAAGAGACCCAGTACTTC.

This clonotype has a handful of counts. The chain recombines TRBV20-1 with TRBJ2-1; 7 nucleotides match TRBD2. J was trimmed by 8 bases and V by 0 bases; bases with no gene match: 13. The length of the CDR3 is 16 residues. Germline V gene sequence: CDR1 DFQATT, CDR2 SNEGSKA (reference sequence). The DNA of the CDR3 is TGCAGTGCTAGAGATCTGGCTAGCGGAAAAAGGGATGAGCAGTTCTTC. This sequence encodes CSARDLASGKRDEQFF.

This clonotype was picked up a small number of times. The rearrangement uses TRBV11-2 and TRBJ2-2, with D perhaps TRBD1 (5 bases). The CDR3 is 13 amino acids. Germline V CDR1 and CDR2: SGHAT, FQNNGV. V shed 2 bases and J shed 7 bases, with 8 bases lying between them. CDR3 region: CASSLLQVGELFF. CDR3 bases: TGTGCCAGCAGCTTACTACAGGTCGGGGAGCTGTTTTTT.

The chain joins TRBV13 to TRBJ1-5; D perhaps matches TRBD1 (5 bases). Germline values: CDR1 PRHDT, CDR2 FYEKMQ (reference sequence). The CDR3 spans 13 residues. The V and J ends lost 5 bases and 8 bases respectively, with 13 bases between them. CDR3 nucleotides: TGTGCCAGCAGCCGAGGGGAAGGCAAGCCCCAGCATTTT. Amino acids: CASSRGEGKPQHF.

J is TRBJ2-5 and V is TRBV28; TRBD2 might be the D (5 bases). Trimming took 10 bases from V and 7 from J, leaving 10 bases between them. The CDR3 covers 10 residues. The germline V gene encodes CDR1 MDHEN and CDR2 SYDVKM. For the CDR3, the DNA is TGTGCCACCCTAAGCGGGACCCAGTACTTC. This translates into CATLSGTQYF.

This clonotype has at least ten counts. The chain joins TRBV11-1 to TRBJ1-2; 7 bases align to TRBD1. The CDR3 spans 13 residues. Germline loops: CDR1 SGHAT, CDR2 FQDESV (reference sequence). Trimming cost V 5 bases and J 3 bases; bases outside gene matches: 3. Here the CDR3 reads CASSRDRDYGYTF. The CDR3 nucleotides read TGTGCCAGCAGCCGAGACAGGGACTATGGCTACACCTTC. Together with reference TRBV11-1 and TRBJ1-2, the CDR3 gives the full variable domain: EAEVAQSPRYKITEKSQAVAFWCDPISGHATLYWYRQILGQGPELLVQFQDESVVDDSQLPKDRFSAERLKGVDSTLKIQPAELGDSAMYLCASSRDRDYGYTFGSGTRLTVV.

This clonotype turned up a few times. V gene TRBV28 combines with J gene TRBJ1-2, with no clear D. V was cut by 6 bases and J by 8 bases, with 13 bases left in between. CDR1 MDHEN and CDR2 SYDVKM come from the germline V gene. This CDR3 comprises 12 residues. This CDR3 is CASSVGIFGYTF. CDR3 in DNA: TGTGCCAGCAGCGTCGGAATCTTCGGCTACACCTTC.

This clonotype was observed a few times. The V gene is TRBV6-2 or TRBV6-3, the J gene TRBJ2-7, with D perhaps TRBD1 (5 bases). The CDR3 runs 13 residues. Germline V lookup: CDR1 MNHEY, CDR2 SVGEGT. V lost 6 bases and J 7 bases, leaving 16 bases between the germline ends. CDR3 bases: TGTGCCAGCAGAGAACGGACAAAAGGGGAGCAGTACGTC. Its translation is CASRERTKGEQYV.

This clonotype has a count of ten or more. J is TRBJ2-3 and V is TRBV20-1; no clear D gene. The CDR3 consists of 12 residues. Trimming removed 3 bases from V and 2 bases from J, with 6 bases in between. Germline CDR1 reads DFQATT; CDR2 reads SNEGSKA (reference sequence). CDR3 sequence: CSASPLTDTQYF. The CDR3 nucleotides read TGCAGTGCTAGTCCCCTCACAGATACGCAGTATTTT.

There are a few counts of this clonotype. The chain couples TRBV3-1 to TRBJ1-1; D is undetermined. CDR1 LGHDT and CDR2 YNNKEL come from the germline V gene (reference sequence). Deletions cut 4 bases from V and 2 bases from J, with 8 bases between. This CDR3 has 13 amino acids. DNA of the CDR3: TGTGCCAGCAGCCGAGACACAAACACTGAAGCTTTCTTT. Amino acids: CASSRDTNTEAFF.

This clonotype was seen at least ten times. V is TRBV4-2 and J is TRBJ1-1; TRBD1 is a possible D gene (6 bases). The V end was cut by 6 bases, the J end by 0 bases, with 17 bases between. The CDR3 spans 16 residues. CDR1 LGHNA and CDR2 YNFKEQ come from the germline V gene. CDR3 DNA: TGTGCCAGCAGGGGACCCGGGACACTCTTGAACACTGAAGCTTTCTTT. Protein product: CASRGPGTLLNTEAFF.

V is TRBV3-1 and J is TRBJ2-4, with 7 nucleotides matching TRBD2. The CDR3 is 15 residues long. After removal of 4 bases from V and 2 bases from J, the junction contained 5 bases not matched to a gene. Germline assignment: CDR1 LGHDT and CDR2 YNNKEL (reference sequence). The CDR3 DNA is TGTGCCAGCAGCCGGATGCGGGAGCCCAAAAACATTCAGTACTTC. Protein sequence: CASSRMREPKNIQYF.

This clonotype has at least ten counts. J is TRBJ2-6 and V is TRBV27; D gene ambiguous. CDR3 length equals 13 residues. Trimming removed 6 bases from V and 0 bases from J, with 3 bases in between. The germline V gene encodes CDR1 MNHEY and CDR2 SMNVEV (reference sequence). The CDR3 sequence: CASRYSGANVLTF. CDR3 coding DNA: TGTGCCAGCAGATACTCTGGGGCCAACGTCCTGACTTTC.

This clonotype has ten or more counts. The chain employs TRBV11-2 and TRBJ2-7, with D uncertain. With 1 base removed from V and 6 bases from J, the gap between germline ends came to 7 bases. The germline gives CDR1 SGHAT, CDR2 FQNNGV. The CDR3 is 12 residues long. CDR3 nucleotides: TGTGCCAGCAGCTTAGGGGTCGGCGAGCAGTACGTC. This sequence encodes CASSLGVGEQYV.

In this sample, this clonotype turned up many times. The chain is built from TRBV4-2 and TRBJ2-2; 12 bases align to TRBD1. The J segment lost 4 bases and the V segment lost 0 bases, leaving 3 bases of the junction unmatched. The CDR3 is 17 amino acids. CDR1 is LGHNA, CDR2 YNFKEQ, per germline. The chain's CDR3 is CASSQDGDRGPTGELFF. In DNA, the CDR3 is TGTGCCAGCAGCCAAGACGGGGACAGGGGGCCCACCGGGGAGCTGTTTTTT.

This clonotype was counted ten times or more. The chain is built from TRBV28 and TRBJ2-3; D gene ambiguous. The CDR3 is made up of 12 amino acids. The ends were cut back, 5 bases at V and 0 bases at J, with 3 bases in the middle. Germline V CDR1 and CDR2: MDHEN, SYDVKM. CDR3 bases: TGTGCCAGCAGTCCTAGCACAGATACGCAGTATTTT. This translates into CASSPSTDTQYF.

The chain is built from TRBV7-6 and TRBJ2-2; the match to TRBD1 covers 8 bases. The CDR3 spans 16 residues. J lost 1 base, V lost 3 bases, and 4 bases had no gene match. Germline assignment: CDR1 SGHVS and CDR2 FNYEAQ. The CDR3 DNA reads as TGTGCCAGCAGCTTCGGGACAGGCCTGAACACCGGGGAGCTGTTTTTT. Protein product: CASSFGTGLNTGELFF.

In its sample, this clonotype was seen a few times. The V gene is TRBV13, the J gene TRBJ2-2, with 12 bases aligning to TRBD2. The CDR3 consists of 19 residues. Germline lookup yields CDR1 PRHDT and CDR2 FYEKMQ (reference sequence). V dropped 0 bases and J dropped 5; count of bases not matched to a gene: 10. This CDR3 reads CASSLGPTGLAGHTGELFF. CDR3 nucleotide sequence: TGTGCCAGCAGCTTAGGCCCCACAGGACTAGCGGGGCATACCGGGGAGCTGTTTTTT.

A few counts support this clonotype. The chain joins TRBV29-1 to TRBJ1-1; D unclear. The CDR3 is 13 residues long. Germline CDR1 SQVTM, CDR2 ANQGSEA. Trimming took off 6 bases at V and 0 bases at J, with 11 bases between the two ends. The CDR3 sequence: CSVGGRMNTEAFF. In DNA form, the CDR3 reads TGCAGCGTGGGTGGGAGGATGAACACTGAAGCTTTCTTT.

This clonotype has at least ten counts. The CDR3 DNA is TGCAGTGCTAGAGCCGCGTCCGGACTAGGTGAAAAACTGTTTTTT. Its translation is CSARAASGLGEKLFF. The chain carries TRBV20-1 and TRBJ1-4, with D hard to call. Germline V gives CDR1 DFQATT, CDR2 SNEGSKA (reference sequence). This CDR3 is 15 amino acids long. V was shortened by 1 base and J by 7 bases, with 16 bases between the two germline ends.

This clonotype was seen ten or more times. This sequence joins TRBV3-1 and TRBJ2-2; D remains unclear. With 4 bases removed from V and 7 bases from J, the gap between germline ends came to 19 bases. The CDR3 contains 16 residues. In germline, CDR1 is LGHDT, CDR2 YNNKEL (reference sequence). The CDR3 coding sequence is TGTGCCAGCAGCCCCCTGATTGGTGTCCGCGGCGGGGAGCTGTTTTTT. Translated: CASSPLIGVRGGELFF.

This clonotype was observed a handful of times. CDR3 bases: TGTGCCAGCAGTCCACAGGGGCCCCTCGGCGCGCAGTACTTC. It encodes CASSPQGPLGAQYF. The chain joins TRBV2 to TRBJ2-7, with TRBD1 matching over 7 bases. Germline CDR1 and CDR2: SNHLY and FYNNEI. This CDR3 is built from 14 residues. V shed 5 bases, J shed 9 bases, and the junction held 13 bases outside the gene matches.

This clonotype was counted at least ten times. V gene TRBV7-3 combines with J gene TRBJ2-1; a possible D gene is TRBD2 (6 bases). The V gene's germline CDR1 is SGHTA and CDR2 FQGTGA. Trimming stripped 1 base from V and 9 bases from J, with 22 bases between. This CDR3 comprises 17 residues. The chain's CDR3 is CASSLNPFGGLGGEQFF. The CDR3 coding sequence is TGTGCCAGCAGCTTAAACCCTTTCGGGGGACTGGGTGGTGAGCAGTTCTTC.

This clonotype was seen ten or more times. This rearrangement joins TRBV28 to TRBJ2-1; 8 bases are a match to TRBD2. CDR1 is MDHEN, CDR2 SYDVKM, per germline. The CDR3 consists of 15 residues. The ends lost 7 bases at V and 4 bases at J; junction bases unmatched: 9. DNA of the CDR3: TGTGCCAGCAAAAGAGCGGGAGCACGGTACAATGAGCAGTTCTTC. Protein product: CASKRAGARYNEQFF.

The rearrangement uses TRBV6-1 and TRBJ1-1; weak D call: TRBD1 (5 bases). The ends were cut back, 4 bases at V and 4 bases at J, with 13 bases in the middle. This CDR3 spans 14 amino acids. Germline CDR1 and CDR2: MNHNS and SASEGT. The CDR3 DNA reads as TGTGCCAGCAGTGTCAACGGGGGAAGCACTGAAGCTTTCTTT. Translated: CASSVNGGSTEAFF.

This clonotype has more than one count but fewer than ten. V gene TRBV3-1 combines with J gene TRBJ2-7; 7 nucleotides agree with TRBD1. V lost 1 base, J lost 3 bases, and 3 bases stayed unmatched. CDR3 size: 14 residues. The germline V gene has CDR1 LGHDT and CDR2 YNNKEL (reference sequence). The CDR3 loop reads CASSQAGQNYEQYF. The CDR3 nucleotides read TGTGCCAGCAGCCAAGCGGGACAGAACTACGAGCAGTACTTC.

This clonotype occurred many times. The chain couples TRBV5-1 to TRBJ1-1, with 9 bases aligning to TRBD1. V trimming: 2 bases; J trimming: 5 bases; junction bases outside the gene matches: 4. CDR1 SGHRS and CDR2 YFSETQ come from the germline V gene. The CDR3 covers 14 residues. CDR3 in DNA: TGCGCCAGCAGCTTAAAGGACAGGGGAACTGAAGCTTTCTTT. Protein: CASSLKDRGTEAFF.